The 12 T cell receptor beta chains in this list originate from one sample, sequenced in a study of response to subunit inactivated influenza vaccine. TCRdb passed the RT-PCR reads through MiXCR, listing each CDR3 protein once. This sample has about 500,000 distinct CDR3 sequences, with approximately 15% found just once. The sample in question was CD4+ T cells sorted from PBMCs, obtained around 25 months after vaccination. These TCRs come from a man aged 50-75 years who received an inactivated influenza vaccine.

The table lists this clonotype with a count of one. The CDR3 loop is CSARVAGVIYNEQFF. In nucleotides, the CDR3 is TGCAGTGCTAGAGTAGCGGGAGTAATCTACAATGAGCAGTTCTTC. V usage is TRBV20-1 and J usage is TRBJ2-1; 9 bases are shared with TRBD2. CDR3 length: 15 amino acids. Germline loops: CDR1 DFQATT, CDR2 SNEGSKA (reference sequence). V was pared by 1 base and J by 3 bases, with 4 bases of the junction left unmatched.

There are many counts of this clonotype. The rearrangement joins TRBV2 to TRBJ2-1, with D possibly TRBD1 on 5 matching bases. The CDR3 length is 13 residues. Trimming removed 7 bases at V and 6 bases at J, with 13 bases between. CDR1 SNHLY and CDR2 FYNNEI come from the germline V gene. The CDR3 DNA sequence: TGTGCCAGCAACCCTGGGGCCACCAATGAGCAGTTCTTC. It translates to CASNPGATNEQFF.

This clonotype was detected a few times. The chain couples TRBV6-1 to TRBJ2-7; 7 bases match TRBD1. Per the germline V gene, CDR1 is MNHNS and CDR2 is SASEGT. The CDR3 totals 13 residues. With V trimmed by 1 base and J by 9 bases, 6 bases remained unmatched. Here the CDR3 reads CASSEGWTGWQYF. The CDR3 coding sequence is TGTGCCAGCAGTGAAGGGTGGACAGGTTGGCAGTACTTC.

This clonotype was counted between two and nine times. The chain employs TRBV6-5 and TRBJ1-6; 12 positions match TRBD1. This CDR3 is built from 17 residues. The germline gives CDR1 MNHEY, CDR2 SVGAGI. V lost 2 bases, J lost 9 bases, and 8 bases stayed unmatched. The CDR3 is CASSYDSPGQGASPLHF. CDR3 sequence (DNA): TGTGCCAGCAGTTACGATTCCCCGGGACAGGGGGCTTCACCCCTCCACTTT.

The chain employs TRBV5-1 and TRBJ1-4, with TRBD1 as a possible D gene (6 bases). The CDR3 length is 15 residues. With 4 bases removed from V and 0 bases from J, the gap between germline ends came to 10 bases. The V gene's germline CDR1 is SGHRS and CDR2 YFSETQ. Here the CDR3 DNA reads TGCGCCAGCAGCCGGGGGCAGTCAACTAATGAAAAACTGTTTTTT. Protein sequence: CASSRGQSTNEKLFF.

This chain links TRBV28 with TRBJ2-3, with D perhaps assigned TRBD1 or TRBD2 (5 bases each). Trimming removed 3 bases from V and 4 bases from J, with 14 bases in between. The germline gives CDR1 MDHEN, CDR2 SYDVKM. The CDR3 runs to 15 residues. CDR3 sequence: CASSLPTGRADTQYF. DNA of the CDR3: TGTGCCAGCAGTTTGCCGACGGGGCGCGCAGATACGCAGTATTTT.

The chain employs TRBV10-3 and TRBJ2-1; weak D call: TRBD1 (6 bases). Trimming pared 10 bases from V and 7 bases from J, leaving 11 bases between. The CDR3 has 11 residues. CDR1 ENHRY and CDR2 SYGVKD come from the germline V gene. The CDR3 DNA reads as TGTGCCACACTACAGGGAAATGAGCAGTTCTTC. Residues: CATLQGNEQFF.

This clonotype has a handful of counts. The chain recombines TRBV20-1 with TRBJ1-2; 7 bases are a match to TRBD1. With 3 bases clipped from V and 6 bases from J, the junction kept 7 bases outside the gene matches. Germline V CDR1 and CDR2: DFQATT, SNEGSKA (reference sequence). The CDR3 runs to 13 residues. The CDR3: CSARSGTVNGYTF. The CDR3 bases are TGCAGTGCTAGGTCGGGGACAGTGAATGGCTACACCTTC.

This clonotype was observed a few times. V gene TRBV3-1 combines with J gene TRBJ2-7, with D unresolved. Deletions cut 1 base from V and 3 bases from J, with 10 bases between. CDR3 size: 14 residues. Germline lookup yields CDR1 LGHDT and CDR2 YNNKEL (reference sequence). The CDR3, as DNA: TGTGCCAGCAGCCAAGTGGGGAACTTCTACGAGCAGTACTTC. Protein sequence: CASSQVGNFYEQYF.

This sequence joins TRBV12-3 or TRBV12-4 and TRBJ1-1; D is perhaps TRBD1 (5 bases). The CDR3 runs 15 residues. V was clipped by 6 bases and J by 5 bases, with 19 bases between them. CDR3 region: CASSPGSGGSTEAFF. In DNA, the CDR3 is TGTGCCAGCAGCCCGGGGAGCGGGGGAAGTACTGAAGCTTTCTTT.

In its sample, this clonotype was seen a few times. This chain uses TRBV29-1 with TRBJ1-2, with D possibly being TRBD1 (6 bases). The germline gives CDR1 SQVTM, CDR2 ANQGSEA. There are 12 residues in the CDR3. The ends were cut back, 2 bases at V and 8 bases at J, with 12 bases in the middle. The chain's CDR3 is CSVETGAEGYTF. The CDR3 region has the DNA TGCAGCGTTGAAACGGGGGCGGAGGGCTACACCTTC.

This clonotype was picked up many times. The chain carries TRBV11-2 and TRBJ2-5; D is ambiguous. The V and J ends lost 5 bases and 7 bases respectively, with 8 bases between them. In germline, CDR1 is SGHAT, CDR2 FQNNGV. This CDR3 spans 11 amino acids. CDR3 nucleotides: TGTGCCAGCAGCCATGCAGGGACCCAGTACTTC. This sequence encodes CASSHAGTQYF.